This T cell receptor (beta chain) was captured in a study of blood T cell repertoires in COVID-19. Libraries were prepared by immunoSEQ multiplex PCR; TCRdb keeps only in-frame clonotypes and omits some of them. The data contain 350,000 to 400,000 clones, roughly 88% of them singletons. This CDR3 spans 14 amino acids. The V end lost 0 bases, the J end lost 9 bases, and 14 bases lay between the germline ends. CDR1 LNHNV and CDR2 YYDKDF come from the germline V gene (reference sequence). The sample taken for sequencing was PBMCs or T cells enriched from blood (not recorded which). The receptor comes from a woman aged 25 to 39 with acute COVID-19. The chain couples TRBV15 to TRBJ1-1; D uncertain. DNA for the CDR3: TGTGCCACCAGCAGAGATCGGCCAGAGGGCCAAGCTTTCTTT. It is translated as CATSRDRPEGQAFF.